The 18 T cell receptor beta chains listed next were all sequenced from one sample in a study of blood T cell repertoires in COVID-19 (dated by TCRdb to the early 2020s). Receptors were amplified or captured by the immunoSEQ multiplex PCR assay. The source is immuneACCESS, and TCRdb retained only in-frame sequences with V and J called. Part of the clones is not carried over; for the studies checked, unresolved V genes explain less than half of this, and the remainder is unexplained. The sample table holds around 180,000 clones, of which roughly 70% were seen once. In total, the top ten clones hold under 3.5% of the sample. The sequenced material came from peripheral blood. The source of these receptors is an elderly woman with acute or convalescent COVID-19.

Here the CDR3 DNA reads TGCGCCAGCAGCTTGCGGGCGGGAGAAAAACTGTTTTTT. Translating gives CASSLRAGEKLFF. The chain links TRBV5-1 to TRBJ1-4, with D uncertain. Looked up from germline, CDR1 is SGHRS and CDR2 is YFSETQ. The V end was cut by 1 base, the J end by 8 bases, with 9 bases between. The CDR3 is 13 amino acids.

The chain is built from TRBV6-5 and TRBJ1-1; the match to TRBD1 covers 7 bases. The CDR3 loop spans 14 amino acids. Germline V gene lookup returns CDR1 MNHEY and CDR2 SVGAGI. The V segment lost 2 bases and the J segment 4 bases; nucleotides outside the gene matches: 4. DNA of the CDR3: TGTGCCAGCAGTTACAGGGCAGGGGGCACTGAAGCTTTCTTT. Residues: CASSYRAGGTEAFF.

The CDR3 here is CASSQSGTGVSYNSPLHF. Here the CDR3 DNA reads TGCGCCAGCAGCCAATCCGGGACAGGGGTGTCCTATAATTCACCCCTCCACTTT. This chain connects TRBV4-1 to TRBJ1-6; 10 bases agree with TRBD1. CDR3 size: 18 residues. Looked up from germline, CDR1 is MGHRA and CDR2 is YSYEKL. J was trimmed by 1 base and V by 2 bases; bases with no gene match: 5.

Here the CDR3 DNA reads TGTGCCAGCGGGGACTGGACAGGGAACTATGGCTACACCTTC. Its translation is CASGDWTGNYGYTF. The rearrangement joins TRBV6-5 to TRBJ1-2, with 8 bases identical to TRBD1. The ends lost 8 bases at V and 2 bases at J; junction bases unmatched: 7. Germline CDR1 reads MNHEY; CDR2 reads SVGAGI. The CDR3 totals 14 residues.

J is TRBJ2-3 and V is TRBV4-3; TRBD1 matches 7 bases. Germline CDR1 is LGHNA and CDR2 is YSLEER. Germline trimming cut 1 base from V and 2 bases from J; bases unmatched to any gene: 9. The CDR3 is made up of 17 amino acids. The chain's CDR3 is CASSQGRQGSSTDTQYF. Written as DNA, the CDR3 is TGCGCCAGCAGCCAAGGGAGACAGGGATCTTCCACAGATACGCAGTATTTT.

The DNA for the CDR3 is TGTGCCAGTAGAGGACAGGGGACAGATACGCAGTATTTT. Encoded protein: CASRGQGTDTQYF. The chain carries TRBV19 and TRBJ2-3; TRBD1 matches 9 bases. The germline gives CDR1 LNHDA, CDR2 SQIVND (reference sequence). With 6 bases clipped from V and 3 bases from J, the junction kept 1 base outside the gene matches. This CDR3 contains 13 residues.

The chain carries TRBV9 and TRBJ2-2, with 7 nucleotides matching TRBD2. Trimming removed 4 bases from V and 4 bases from J; junction bases left unmatched: 13. This CDR3 is 17 amino acids long. Germline CDR1 is SGDLS and CDR2 is YYNGEE. The chain's CDR3 is CASSKDGRGRSTGELFF. The CDR3 region has the DNA TGTGCCAGCAGCAAAGACGGTCGCGGGAGAAGCACCGGGGAGCTGTTTTTT.

This clone was counted once. J is TRBJ2-1 and V is TRBV5-1, with 8 bases matching TRBD2. With 7 bases clipped from V and 4 bases from J, the junction kept 16 bases outside the gene matches. Germline CDR1 reads SGHRS; CDR2 reads YFSETQ. The CDR3 has 17 amino acids. The CDR3 loop reads CASLSLRAGGPYNEQFF. The CDR3 DNA reads TGCGCCAGCCTCTCATTAAGGGCGGGAGGACCTTACAATGAGCAGTTCTTC.

The chain is built from TRBV3-1 (or the pseudogene TRBV3-2) and TRBJ1-1, with TRBD1 as a possible D gene (5 bases). The germline V gene has CDR1 LGHDT and CDR2 YNNKEL (reference sequence). This CDR3 contains 15 residues. The V gene lost 3 bases and the J gene lost 5 bases, with 16 bases spanning the gap. CDR3 in DNA: TGTGCCAGCAGCCAGCTCGGGGGACGGGAGACTGAAGCTTTCTTT. This codes for CASSQLGGRETEAFF.

This clone was seen more than once but under ten times. This chain links TRBV7-2 with TRBJ2-7; 12 bases fit TRBD2. The CDR3 contains 14 residues. Germline V gene data show CDR1 as SGHTA and CDR2 as FQGNSA. Unmatched junction bases numbered 3, after V lost 3 bases and J lost 6 bases. CDR3 residues: CASSFELAGGEQYF. CDR3 bases: TGTGCCAGCAGCTTTGAACTAGCGGGAGGCGAGCAGTACTTC.

The gene calls are TRBV9 and TRBJ1-3; D might be TRBD1 (5 bases). Germline V lookup: CDR1 SGDLS, CDR2 YYNGEE. V was pared by 3 bases and J by 0 bases, with 13 bases between. The CDR3 is made up of 16 amino acids. The CDR3 DNA is TGTGCCAGCAGCGAGACAGTCAAAGACTCTGGAAACACCATATATTTT. Its protein is CASSETVKDSGNTIYF.

The V call is TRBV4-3, the J call TRBJ2-6; D possibly corresponds to TRBD2 (5 bases). Trimming removed 4 bases from V and 0 bases from J, with 10 bases in between. The CDR3 loop spans 16 amino acids. In germline, CDR1 is LGHNA, CDR2 YSLEER. For the CDR3, the DNA is TGCGCCAGCAGCCGCGGGTCCCTCTCTGGGGCCAACGTCCTGACTTTC. Translating it yields CASSRGSLSGANVLTF.

DNA for the CDR3: TGTGCCAGCAGCTTGGCGCCGGGCTATGGCTACACCTTC. Its translation: CASSLAPGYGYTF. This sequence joins TRBV11-2 and TRBJ1-2; unclear D gene. The CDR3 sequence is 13 residues long. The germline V gene encodes CDR1 SGHAT and CDR2 FQNNGV. Trimming took 3 bases from V and 4 from J, leaving 9 bases between them.

This clone was picked up one time. CDR3 region: CASSLVAGAYTGELFF. The CDR3 nucleotides are TGCGCCAGCAGCTTGGTAGCGGGAGCGTACACCGGGGAGCTGTTTTTT. J is TRBJ2-2 and V is TRBV5-1; the match to TRBD2 covers 9 bases. The V segment lost 0 bases and the J segment 3 bases; nucleotides outside the gene matches: 3. This CDR3 is built from 16 residues. In germline, CDR1 is SGHRS, CDR2 YFSETQ.

This chain connects TRBV6-6 to TRBJ1-5; D is possibly TRBD1 (5 bases). V gave up 2 bases and J gave up 1 base, with 9 bases separating them. Germline CDR1 reads MNHNY; CDR2 reads SVGAGI (reference sequence). This CDR3 comprises 15 residues. The CDR3 DNA reads as TGTGCCAGCAGTTACATCGGGGGGAGCAATCAGCCCCAGCATTTT. Translating gives CASSYIGGSNQPQHF.

This clone was detected once. The chain recombines TRBV28 with TRBJ2-1, with D possibly TRBD1 on 6 matching bases. V lost 6 bases, J lost 0 bases, and 6 bases lay in between. Germline V gene sequence: CDR1 MDHEN, CDR2 SYDVKM. The CDR3 is 13 residues long. The CDR3 is CASRDSSYNEQFF. CDR3 bases: TGTGCCAGCAGGGACAGCTCCTACAATGAGCAGTTCTTC. The entire variable domain, with the rest obtained from reference TRBV28 and TRBJ2-1, is as follows: DVKVTQSSRYLVKRTGEKVFLECVQDMDHENMFWYRQDPGLGLRLIYFSYDVKMKEKGDIPEGYSVSREKKERFSLILESASTNQTSMYLCASRDSSYNEQFFGPGTRLTVL.

As for this clone: The junction departs from the called germline gene at one end, perhaps through a read error. This chain connects TRBV7-9 to TRBJ2-7; perhaps D is TRBD1 or TRBD2 (5 bases each). Germline assignment: CDR1 SEHNR and CDR2 FQNEAQ (reference sequence). The CDR3 is made up of 14 amino acids. The CDR3 DNA is TGTGCCAGCAGCATAGCGACAGCCTCCTACGAGCAGTACTTC. Translation: CASSIATASYEQYF.

The chain links TRBV5-4 to TRBJ2-2, with D perhaps TRBD1 (7 bases). Germline CDR1 SGHNT, CDR2 YYREEE (reference sequence). V dropped 5 bases and J dropped 5 bases, with 22 bases sitting between them. The CDR3 is made up of 17 amino acids. The CDR3 sequence is CASRLGSTGEVTGELFF. The CDR3 region has the DNA TGTGCCAGCAGGCTCGGATCAACAGGGGAGGTAACCGGGGAGCTGTTTTTT.